Below are 6 T cell receptor beta chains sequenced from a single sample in a study of CD8 T cells in ankylosing spondylitis. TCRdb passed the 5' RACE reads through MiXCR, listing each CDR3 protein once. The sample gives around 130,000 distinct CDR3 sequences, about 6.5% of which show up once; 12% is in the top ten. Sequenced material: blood, either unsorted or a sorted T cell fraction (not recorded which). The receptors stem from a male donor with ankylosing spondylitis or in good health (not recorded which).

This clonotype came up many times. The gene calls are TRBV12-3 or TRBV12-4 and TRBJ1-5; 7 bases are a match to TRBD1. J was trimmed by 1 base and V by 6 bases; bases with no gene match: 15. The CDR3 consists of 18 residues. CDR3 nucleotide sequence: TGTGCCAGCAGCCCGTCGGGACAGTGGGGATTGAGCAATCAGCCCCAGCATTTT. Residues: CASSPSGQWGLSNQPQHF.

In the case of this clonotype: The DNA is omitted, as the CDR3 cannot be located on it reliably, and the CDR3 follows TCRdb's listing. This chain joins TRBV24-1 and TRBJ2-1; TRBD2 reflects the table's D call only, with no check against the DNA. Germline V CDR1 and CDR2: KGHDR, SFDVKD. A total of 16 residues make up the CDR3, ends included. Here the CDR3 reads CCSARDPAGVTDEQFF.

This clonotype was seen many times. The V call is TRBV7-9, the J call TRBJ2-1, with 10 bases aligning to TRBD2. The CDR3 covers 16 residues. Germline CDR1 SEHNR, CDR2 FQNEAQ (reference sequence). V lost 5 bases, J lost 7 bases, and 11 bases stayed unmatched. This CDR3 reads CASSPHISTSGNEQFF. The CDR3 DNA follows: TGTGCCAGCAGCCCACATATTTCGACTAGCGGGAATGAGCAGTTCTTC.

This clonotype was observed at least ten times. This chain links TRBV12-3 or TRBV12-4 with TRBJ1-1, with no clear D. V lost 7 bases and J lost 4, with 16 bases in between. The CDR3 is 14 residues long. CDR3 DNA sequence: TGTGCCAGCACCCTTCAGCCAGGAAGCACTGAAGCTTTCTTT. Translated, it gives CASTLQPGSTEAFF.

The genes are TRBV7-2 and TRBJ2-5; D assignment may be TRBD1 or TRBD2 (6 bases each). With 3 bases removed from V and 5 bases from J, the gap between germline ends came to 13 bases. CDR1 and CDR2 from the germline V gene are SGHTA and FQGNSA. The CDR3 runs 14 residues. This chain's CDR3 is CASSLGGFLETQYF. CDR3 sequence (DNA): TGTGCCAGCAGCTTGGGGGGCTTCTTGGAGACCCAGTACTTC.

This clonotype was observed at least ten times. The chain joins TRBV5-1 to TRBJ2-2, with 13 bases matching TRBD2. The J segment lost 3 bases and the V segment lost 4 bases, leaving 9 bases of the junction unmatched. Germline-derived CDR1 and CDR2 are SGHRS and YFSETQ. This CDR3 is built from 18 residues. CDR3 in amino acids: CASSQTSGGFSDTGELFF. Written as DNA, the CDR3 is TGCGCCAGCAGCCAGACTAGCGGGGGGTTCTCTGACACCGGGGAGCTGTTTTTT.